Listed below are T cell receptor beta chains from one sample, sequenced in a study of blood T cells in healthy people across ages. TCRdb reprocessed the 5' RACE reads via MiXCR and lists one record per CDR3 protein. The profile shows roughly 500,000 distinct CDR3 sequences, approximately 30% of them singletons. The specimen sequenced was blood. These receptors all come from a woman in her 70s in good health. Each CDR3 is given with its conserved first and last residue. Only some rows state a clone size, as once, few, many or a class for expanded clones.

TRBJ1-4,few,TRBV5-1,CASSLRMGEKLFF
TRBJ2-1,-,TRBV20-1,CSAVGLGYNEQFF
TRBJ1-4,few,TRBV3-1,CASNSRDSQNEKLFF
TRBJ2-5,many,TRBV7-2,CASSLVASSETQYF
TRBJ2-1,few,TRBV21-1,CARGTSGVNEQFF
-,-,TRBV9,CASSVGGTGSYEQYF
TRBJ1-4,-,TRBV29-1,CSVSNLQGPDEKLFF
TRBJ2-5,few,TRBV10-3,CAISETSGDEETQYF
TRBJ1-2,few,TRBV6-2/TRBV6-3,CASSNGLNYGYTF
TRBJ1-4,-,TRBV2,CASSPQERKTNEKLFF
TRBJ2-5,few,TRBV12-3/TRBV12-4,CASSLVGGARETQYF
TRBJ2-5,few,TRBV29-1,CSATRPTGEVYETQYF
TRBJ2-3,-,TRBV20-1,CSASRELAGGQNTDTQYF
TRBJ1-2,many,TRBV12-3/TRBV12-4,CASSYGQGNGYTF
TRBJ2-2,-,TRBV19,CASSTAGSNTGELFF
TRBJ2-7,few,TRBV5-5,CASSWTTTTYEQYF
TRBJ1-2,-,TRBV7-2,CASSLGDNLNYGYTF
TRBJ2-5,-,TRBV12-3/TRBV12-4,CASSLAQYHRYF
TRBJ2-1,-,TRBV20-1,CSARDFGGGAYNEQFF
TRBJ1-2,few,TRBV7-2,CASSLAGAGLNYGYTF
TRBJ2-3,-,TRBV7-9,CASSLKLRGRGDTQYF
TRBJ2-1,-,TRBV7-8,CASSSQGLAGYNEQFF
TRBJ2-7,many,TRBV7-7,CASSIPGQGTYEQYF
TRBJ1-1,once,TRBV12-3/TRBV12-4,CASSFGTLFYLNTEAFF
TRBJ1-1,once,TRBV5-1,CASSFEPGMWRTEAFF
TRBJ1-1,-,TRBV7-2,CASSLYSQGAGTEAFF
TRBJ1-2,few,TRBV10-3,CAIRGRNYTF
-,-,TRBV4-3,CASSQNGQGSYEQYF
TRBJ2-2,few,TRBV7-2,CASSLATHTGELFF